This entry concerns a single TCR beta chain. This sample is part of a study of blood T cell repertoires in COVID-19. Overall study: Samples representing acute and convalescent COVID-19 were sourced from the United States, Italy and Spain.

Authors' analysis steps: It was from reference gene primer amplification that nucleated cell counts were estimated. Sequenced by immunoSEQ multiplex PCR; TCRdb stores in-frame clones only, minus some. V, J and clone size reflect that table, while D and trimming were determined from the DNA. The data show about 140,000 clones, with about 88% seen just once and approximately 2.5% held by the top ten. The receptor's source is a human donor with COVID-19, enrolled during active disease. The donor label of this sample is uncertain. The specimen sequenced was peripheral blood.

The CDR3 spells CASSLGPGGKDSPLHF. Written as DNA, the CDR3 is TGTGCCAGCAGCTTAGGCCCAGGGGGCAAAGATTCACCCCTCCACTTT. J is TRBJ1-6 and V is TRBV7-6; 8 bases agree with TRBD1. CDR1 is SGHVS, CDR2 FNYEAQ, per germline. V dropped 1 base and J dropped 8; count of bases not matched to a gene: 7. The CDR3 has 16 residues.